The text below deals with one TCR beta chain. No cognate antigen has been identified for it. No base qualities exist here, and no much larger clone lies one base off it. From its cysteine to its phenylalanine, the CDR3 spans 17 amino acids. Only the CDR3 part of the read is kept: 51 bases, read in frame from the first base. The germline V gene sets CDR1 to SGHAT and CDR2 to FQNNGV. The germline V and J ends show losses of 5 bases and 4 bases respectively, and no gene match explains 13 bases of the junction. This specimen comes from a study of cytomegalovirus exposure and HLA in healthy donors (dated by TCRdb to 2016 to 2017). About the full investigation: According to an earlier analysis of a few hundred of the donors, about 170 million T cells yielded 120 million or so unique TCR beta sequences and approximately 280 Gb of sequence data. An early release covering roughly 640 HLA-typed donors comprised around 300 gigabases of sequencing data and around 86 million unique TCR sequences. The genetic ancestry cluster associated with self-reported Caucasian donors included around 76% of the roughly 410 genotyped donors. The study aimed to test whether cataloging public T cell receptors could reveal signatures of past pathogen exposure. The study used immunosequencing to profile the T cell repertoires of several hundred subjects and linked those repertoires to cytomegalovirus serostatus. In addition to the first cohort of 650 to 800 subjects, a separate validation cohort of 120 different subjects was used. High-throughput TCR immunosequencing, statistical association of individual TCRs with disease status, and machine learning were combined to predict cytomegalovirus infection status. In a later analysis, previously published TCR beta repertoires from 666 donors were re-analyzed and high-resolution HLA genotyping was added so that TCR occurrence patterns could be studied. Rather than using new phenotypic data, the later analysis identified candidate immune exposures from TCR beta sequences and from how often those sequences occurred across donors. In an earlier analysis of about 590 of the donors, high-throughput TCR beta sequencing was used to judge whether each TCR beta V gene segment behaved as functional or pseudogenic. Alongside the repertoire data, information on donor age, sex, ethnicity and CMV serostatus was compiled. A later genetic analysis used genome-wide SNP genotypes for about three fifths of the 666 donors, treating that subset as a discovery cohort. Every discovery cohort repertoire had been produced on one sequencing platform. Both class I and class II loci were covered by HLA typing, at four-digit resolution. Typing coverage varied by locus: about 629-640 donors for A, B, C, DRB1 and DQB1; more than 500 for DQA1; approximately 570 for DPA1; approximately 450 for DPB1. Roughly 5 DR-DQ haplotypes were handled as single units for association and clustering, since linkage in the cohort was strong. Across about 380 genotyped donors of the cohort, an average of 235,054 unique TCR beta nucleotide sequences per donor were sequenced, and approximately 17% of those sequences were non-productive.

Beyond this particular receptor, the publication reports: According to a later genetic analysis, donors in an Asian-associated ancestry cluster had fewer N-insertions in productive TCRs than the approximately 690-donor mean. HLA typing was unavailable for some donors at each locus, so association tests used only the typed subset. Linkage disequilibrium might explain the correlated functional status among segregating V segments, but an unknown experimental factor could not be ruled out. In a later analysis, HLA-associated TCR beta chains were found to be more clonally expanded and to have lower generation probabilities than equally common non-associated chains. An earlier analysis of approximately 540 of the donors showed that most TCR beta V segments appeared in productive rearrangements either about 87% or about 30% of the time, which broadly matched IMGT annotations. A cluster of highly shared sequence variants was judged likely to represent a technical artifact of the sequencing pipeline. A further reported finding was that TCR beta sequences accurately predicted the HLA-A and HLA-B alleles for most subjects in the first cohort. In a later analysis, around 17,000 TCR beta sequences were associated with specific HLA alleles at a false discovery rate of 0.05. The earlier analysis of about 600 of the donors excluded around 17 rarely observed V segments, including chromosome 9 orphons, because counts were too low. Some IMGT-functional V segments, including TRBV6-2 and TRBV6-3, could not be distinguished by the 87-base-pair reads and were therefore excluded. Several of the top co-occurrence clusters appeared to be linked to parvovirus B19, influenza, CMV and Epstein-Barr virus, according to a later analysis. In a later analysis, TCR association rates were found to vary across HLA loci, with the most associated TCRs seen for DRB1 alleles and the fewest for HLA-C alleles. The presence/absence analyses assumed that sequencing depth was roughly uniform across donors, and that assumption may not be true. Most TCR sequences were seen in very few donors, while some public TCRs were found in many individuals. The classifier was reported to diagnose cytomegalovirus status with high specificity and sensitivity in both the original cohort and the validation cohort. According to a later analysis, most CMV-associated TCR beta chains appeared to be HLA-restricted, and the HLA associations seemed to be driven largely by CMV exposure. The only immune exposure information available for the cohort was CMV serostatus. When HLA alleles, especially DR and DQ, strongly co-occurred, TCR associations were difficult to assign to individual alleles. It was suggested by the authors that the approach could potentially be generalized to other disease states and immunological phenotypes. In vitro tests confirmed that three of the cytomegalovirus-associated TCR beta chains recognize cytomegalovirus antigens. Only TCR beta chains were sequenced in this cohort, and the absence of alpha or paired-chain data limited detectable features. A later genetic analysis associated a missense DCLRE1C variant with V-gene and J-gene trimming of TCR beta chains, and an independent cohort replicated the association. A total of 150 or so TCR beta chains were listed by the study as associated with cytomegalovirus.

The cohort consisted of fewer than 700 healthy bone marrow donors. All cohort members were sampled while nominally healthy, although unrecorded immune exposures were likely present. The donor tested CMV seronegative, placing the donor among the roughly 340 seronegative members of the cohort. Every donor gave a peripheral blood sample, and the peripheral blood mononuclear cells from that sample were used for TCR beta sequencing. Genomic DNA was extracted from the blood cell samples with the Qiagen DNeasy Blood Extraction Kit. Receptor amplification or capture employed the immunoSEQ multiplex PCR assay. For the multiplex PCR, a mixture combining 60 forward primers for TCR Vbeta segments and 13 reverse primers for TCR Jbeta segments was used. The CDR3 region of rearranged TCR beta genes was amplified from genomic DNA by a multiplex PCR assay. The amplified TCR beta libraries were sequenced on the Illumina HiSeq System as 87-base-pair reads. Per the source publication's procedure: A later analysis counted about 80 million unique TCR beta chains across the roughly 700 repertoires, and some 11 million of these chains were shared by at least two donors. Raw reads were error-corrected and collapsed into unique sequences by a nearest-neighbor algorithm in which closely related sequences were merged to remove PCR and sequencing errors. CDR3 sequences were aligned to IMGT reference sequences to assign V, D and J gene segments. Each retained sequence needed at least a six-nucleotide match to both a V gene segment and a J gene segment. A rearrangement counted as productive if the CDR3 had no stop codons and remained in frame with V and J, and every other rearrangement counted as non-productive. Following IMGT convention, CDR3 was defined as the stretch from the second conserved V-encoded cysteine up to the conserved J-encoded phenylalanine. Sequences without an unambiguous match to a single V gene segment were excluded from the earlier analysis of about 630 of the donors. In an earlier analysis of around 600 of the donors, V segments were called functional above 56.7% productive rearrangements and were called segregating when the between-donor standard deviation exceeded 5%. To diagnose cytomegalovirus status from the catalog of TCR beta chain sequences, a statistical classification framework was built. A later analysis assigned V and J genes by comparing TCR nucleotide sequences with IMGT/GENE-DB human TR gene sequences. Using the TCRdist pipeline, a later analysis assigned CDR3 sequences along with most-parsimonious VDJ recombination scenarios. In a later analysis, every TCR beta chain was defined by the combination of its CDR3 amino acid sequence and its V-gene family, and reads without a unique V-gene family were dropped. To address suspected cross-contamination and a sequencing artifact, a later analysis removed 450 to 700 highly shared, low-generation-probability nucleotide sequences. In a later analysis, a clonal expansion index was calculated for each public chain from normalized within-repertoire ranks of inferred template counts. Generation probabilities in a later analysis came from a VDJ recombination model fitted to out-of-frame rearrangements, and those results were checked against IGoR. A later analysis scored TCR-TCR, TCR-HLA and TCR-CMV co-occurrence with hypergeometric tests, applying a repertoire-size bias correction to TCR pairs. To estimate false discovery rates, a later analysis permuted the HLA or CMV assignments 20 times. In a later analysis, co-occurring TCRs were grouped with DBSCAN, and TCRdist sequence similarity was added when clustering was performed within HLA-allele-positive subsets. Co-occurrence clustering excluded repertoires with fewer than 30,000 or more than 120,000 public chains, plus five with anomalous nucleotide sharing. TCRdb limited this immuneACCESS table to in-frame rearrangements with V and J called. A share of clones is missing; checked studies link under half to unresolved V genes, and the rest is unexplained. The V and J calls and the clone size are those of that table, but D and trimming were determined from the DNA. This sample gives fewer than 200,000 clones in total; 80% of them show up just once. The ten largest clones represent approximately 1.3% of the sample.

Material for sequencing was PBMCs. The chain couples TRBV11-2 to TRBJ2-7; the junction holds 11 bases that match TRBD2. The sequence came from a man in his thirties or forties in good health and CMV-seronegative. In nucleotides, the sequence is TGTGCCAGCAGCCGCTCCCAACTAGCGGGAGTGAGGTACGAGCAGTACTTC. The resulting protein is CASSRSQLAGVRYEQYF.